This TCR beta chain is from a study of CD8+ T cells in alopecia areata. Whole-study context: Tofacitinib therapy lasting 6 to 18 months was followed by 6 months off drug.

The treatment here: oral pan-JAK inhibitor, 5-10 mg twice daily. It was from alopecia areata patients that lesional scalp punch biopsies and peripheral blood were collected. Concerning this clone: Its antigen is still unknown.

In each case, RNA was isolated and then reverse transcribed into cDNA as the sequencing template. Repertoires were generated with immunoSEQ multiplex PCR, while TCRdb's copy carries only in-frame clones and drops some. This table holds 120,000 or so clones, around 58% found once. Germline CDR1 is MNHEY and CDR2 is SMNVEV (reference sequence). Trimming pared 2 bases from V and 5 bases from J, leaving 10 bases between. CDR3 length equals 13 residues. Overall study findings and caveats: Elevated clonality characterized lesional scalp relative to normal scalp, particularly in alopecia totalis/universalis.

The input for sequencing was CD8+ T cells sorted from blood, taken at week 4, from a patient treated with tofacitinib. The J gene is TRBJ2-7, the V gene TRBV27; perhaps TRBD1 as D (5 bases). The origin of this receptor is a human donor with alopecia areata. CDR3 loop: CASSLTGGNEQYF. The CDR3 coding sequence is TGTGCCAGCAGTTTAACAGGTGGGAACGAGCAGTACTTC.